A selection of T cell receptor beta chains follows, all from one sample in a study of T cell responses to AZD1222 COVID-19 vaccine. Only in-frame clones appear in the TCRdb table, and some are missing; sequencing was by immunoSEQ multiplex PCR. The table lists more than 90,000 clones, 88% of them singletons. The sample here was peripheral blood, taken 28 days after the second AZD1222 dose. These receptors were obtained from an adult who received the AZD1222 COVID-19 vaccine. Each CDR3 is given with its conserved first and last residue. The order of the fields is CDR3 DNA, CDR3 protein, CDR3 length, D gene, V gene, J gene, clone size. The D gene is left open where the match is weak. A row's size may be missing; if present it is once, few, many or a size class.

DNA: TGTGCCAGCAGTTTAAGCCAAAGCGAGGAGCAGTACTTC
CDR3: CASSLSQSEEQYF
length: 13
D: .
V: TRBV28
J: TRBJ2-7
size: once

DNA: TGTGCCAGCAGTCTTAGCGGGGGGGAGGATACGCAGTATTTT
CDR3: CASSLSGGEDTQYF
length: 14
D: TRBD2
V: TRBV6-2/TRBV6-3
J: TRBJ2-3
size: .

DNA: TGTGCCAGTAGTATAGATCTAGCGGGGACGATGAGCAGGGAAGTGTTCTTC
CDR3: CASSIDLAGTMSREVFF
length: 17
D: TRBD2
V: TRBV19
J: TRBJ2-1
size: once

DNA: TGTGCCAGCAGCTCCTTTGGGACCTATGGCTACACCTTC
CDR3: CASSSFGTYGYTF
length: 13
D: .
V: TRBV7-3
J: TRBJ1-2
size: .

DNA: TGTGCCAGCAGCGCGGGACTAGGGGGGCCGTTCTTC
CDR3: CASSAGLGGPFF
length: 12
D: TRBD2
V: TRBV5-4
J: TRBJ2-1
size: .

DNA: TGTGCCAGCAGCTTAGTTGCCAGAGAAAACACTGAAGCTTTCTTT
CDR3: CASSLVARENTEAFF
length: 15
D: .
V: TRBV11-3
J: TRBJ1-1
size: .

DNA: TGCGCCAGCAGCTTGGGGGCAGGGGGAGTCTATAATTCACCCCTCCACTTT
CDR3: CASSLGAGGVYNSPLHF
length: 17
D: TRBD1
V: TRBV5-1
J: TRBJ1-6
size: .

DNA: TGTGCCAGCAGTCGACAGGCGCCACTCTACAATGAGCAGTTCTTC
CDR3: CASSRQAPLYNEQFF
length: 15
D: .
V: TRBV28
J: TRBJ2-1
size: once

DNA: TGTGCCAGCAGCTTGACCGGAACAGGTATCGGGGAGACCCAGTACTTC
CDR3: CASSLTGTGIGETQYF
length: 16
D: .
V: TRBV5-4
J: TRBJ2-5
size: .

DNA: TGTGCCAGTAGTATGCGGTCTGGACAGGGGTATCAGCCCCAGCATTTT
CDR3: CASSMRSGQGYQPQHF
length: 16
D: TRBD1
V: TRBV19
J: TRBJ1-5
size: .

DNA: TGTGCCAGCTCCCAGGGGTACAATCAGCCCCAGCATTTT
CDR3: CASSQGYNQPQHF
length: 13
D: .
V: TRBV18
J: TRBJ1-5
size: .

DNA: TGTGCCAGCACCCGAGGGACAGCCCGTTACTCCTACAATGAGCAGTTCTTC
CDR3: CASTRGTARYSYNEQFF
length: 17
D: TRBD1
V: TRBV11-2
J: TRBJ2-1
size: .

DNA: TGTGCCTGGAGTGTACTGCTTACGGGCGGCGGATATGGCTACACCTTC
CDR3: CAWSVLLTGGGYGYTF
length: 16
D: .
V: TRBV30
J: TRBJ1-2
size: .

DNA: TGTGCCAGCAGTCAGAGAAGGGGGGGCGGCACTGAAGCTTTCTTT
CDR3: CASSQRRGGGTEAFF
length: 15
D: .
V: TRBV27
J: TRBJ1-1
size: .

DNA: TGTGCCAGCAGCCGAGCTTGGAACACCGGGGAGCTGTTTTTT
CDR3: CASSRAWNTGELFF
length: 14
D: .
V: TRBV27
J: TRBJ2-2
size: .

DNA: TGTGCCAGCAGCCCGGGGGTGGGTTACAATGAGCAGTTCTTC
CDR3: CASSPGVGYNEQFF
length: 14
D: .
V: TRBV2
J: TRBJ2-1
size: .

DNA: TGTGCCAGCAGCTTAGGTCTCTTGGGACAGAAGATGAACACTGAAGCTTTCTTT
CDR3: CASSLGLLGQKMNTEAFF
length: 18
D: TRBD1
V: TRBV7-9
J: TRBJ1-1
size: .

DNA: TGTGCCAGCAGTTCGGGACAGGGAAATGGCTACACCTTC
CDR3: CASSSGQGNGYTF
length: 13
D: TRBD1
V: TRBV7-3
J: TRBJ1-2
size: once

DNA: TGTGCCAGCAGTTTAGGGTTCGGGGGGGATGTAAACAATCAGCCCCAGCATTTT
CDR3: CASSLGFGGDVNNQPQHF
length: 18
D: .
V: TRBV27
J: TRBJ1-5
size: .

DNA: TGTGCCAGCAGCTTAGAGCGGGGCGCCTACGAGCAGTACTTC
CDR3: CASSLERGAYEQYF
length: 14
D: TRBD2
V: TRBV7-2
J: TRBJ2-7
size: .

DNA: TGTGCCAGCAGCTCTCGCAGACAGGACTACAATGAGCAGTTCTTC
CDR3: CASSSRRQDYNEQFF
length: 15
D: .
V: TRBV7-9
J: TRBJ2-1
size: .

DNA: TGTGCCAGCAGGAGGGGGGAGCTCGGGGAGCTGTTTTTT
CDR3: CASRRGELGELFF
length: 13
D: .
V: TRBV25-1
J: TRBJ2-2
size: .

DNA: TGTGCCAGTGGATTTGAGCGAGCGAACACCGGGGAGCTGTTTTTT
CDR3: CASGFERANTGELFF
length: 15
D: .
V: TRBV5-4
J: TRBJ2-2
size: once

DNA: TGTGCCAGCAGTACAACAGGGATGGATGAGCAGTTCTTC
CDR3: CASSTTGMDEQFF
length: 13
D: .
V: TRBV27
J: TRBJ2-1
size: .

DNA: TGTGCCAGCAGTGACTCTAGCGACACCGGGGAGCTGTTTTTT
CDR3: CASSDSSDTGELFF
length: 14
D: .
V: TRBV6-4
J: TRBJ2-2
size: few

DNA: TGTGCCAGCAGCACCGGGACAGGGGGGACTGAAGAGACCCAGTACTTC
CDR3: CASSTGTGGTEETQYF
length: 16
D: TRBD1
V: TRBV11-1
J: TRBJ2-5
size: .

DNA: TGCGCCAGCAGCGAACGACTAGATGGAAACACCATATATTTT
CDR3: CASSERLDGNTIYF
length: 14
D: .
V: TRBV5-1
J: TRBJ1-3
size: .

DNA: TGTGCCAGCAGCGGCGGGACAGGCCGCGGTGGTGAAAAACTGTTTTTT
CDR3: CASSGGTGRGGEKLFF
length: 16
D: TRBD1
V: TRBV5-6
J: TRBJ1-4
size: .

DNA: TGTGCCATCAGTGCAGGGTTGAACACTGAAGCTTTCTTT
CDR3: CAISAGLNTEAFF
length: 13
D: .
V: TRBV10-3
J: TRBJ1-1
size: once

DNA: TGTGCCAGTAATCGGGTGGAGCGGGTTAATGAGCAGTTCTTC
CDR3: CASNRVERVNEQFF
length: 14
D: .
V: TRBV19
J: TRBJ2-1
size: .

DNA: TGTGCCAGCAGCCCCGGGGGGCACGACAATCAGCCCCAGCATTTT
CDR3: CASSPGGHDNQPQHF
length: 15
D: .
V: TRBV9
J: TRBJ1-5
size: .

DNA: TGCGCCAGCAGCTTGACGGGAGCCAATAGGGGCGGGGAGCTGTTTTTT
CDR3: CASSLTGANRGGELFF
length: 16
D: .
V: TRBV5-1
J: TRBJ2-2
size: .

DNA: TGTGCCAGCAATTCTTGGGGGGCAGATACGCAGTATTTT
CDR3: CASNSWGADTQYF
length: 13
D: .
V: TRBV6-6
J: TRBJ2-3
size: .

DNA: TGTGCCAGCAGTTACCCGGGACAGGGGAACGGCCAGCCCCAGCATTTT
CDR3: CASSYPGQGNGQPQHF
length: 16
D: TRBD1
V: TRBV6-6
J: TRBJ1-5
size: .

DNA: TGTGCCAGCAGTGTAGGGCACGTTAGCAATCAGCCCCAGCATTTT
CDR3: CASSVGHVSNQPQHF
length: 15
D: .
V: TRBV2
J: TRBJ1-5
size: few

DNA: TGTGCCAGCAGCTTTAGTAGGGGGCGGAACAATGAGCAGTTCTTC
CDR3: CASSFSRGRNNEQFF
length: 15
D: TRBD1
V: TRBV7-9
J: TRBJ2-1
size: once

DNA: TGTGCCAGCAGCCACCCTGGGCGGGCTGGCCAGCCCCAGCATTTT
CDR3: CASSHPGRAGQPQHF
length: 15
D: .
V: TRBV4-2
J: TRBJ1-5
size: .

DNA: TGCGCCAGCAGCTTGGGACAGGGTTTGGGCGAGCAGTACTTC
CDR3: CASSLGQGLGEQYF
length: 14
D: TRBD1
V: TRBV5-1
J: TRBJ2-7
size: .